One sample yielded the 30 T cell receptor beta chains listed below, sequenced in a study of regulatory T cells in long-lasting Graves disease. Arm-PCR of CDR3 regions and iRepertoire HTBI primers were the basis on which TCR beta libraries were built. TCRdb reprocessed the multiplex PCR reads via MiXCR and lists one record per CDR3 protein. The sample holds under 400,000 distinct CDR3 sequences, around 15% seen once. Time point in this sample: newly diagnosed GD, antithyroid drugs for less than 3 months. TCR sequences were obtained from RNA taken from PBMCs. The data also belong to a second study, concerning T cells in Graves' hyperthyroidism and ophthalmopathy.

Sequenced here: peripheral blood mononuclear cells (PBMCs), sampled at new diagnosis, from a patient treated with antithyroid drugs. Every receptor here comes from a man in his forties with Graves disease.

This chain joins TRBV9 and TRBJ1-2; 8 bases fit TRBD1. CDR3 size: 14 residues. The germline V gene has CDR1 SGDLS and CDR2 YYNGEE. With V trimmed by 3 bases and J by 2 bases, 3 bases remained unmatched. The CDR3 loop is CASSARQGNYGYTF. The CDR3 DNA follows: TGTGCCAGCAGCGCCAGACAGGGGAACTATGGCTACACCTTC.

Only a few counts were recorded for this clonotype. V and J are TRBV10-2 and TRBJ1-2; unclear D gene. V lost 1 base, J lost 0 bases, and 9 bases lay in between. The CDR3 contains 15 residues. Germline V gives CDR1 WSHSY, CDR2 SAAADI. CDR3 in amino acids: CASSEFAVANYGYTF. CDR3 sequence (DNA): TGCGCCAGCAGTGAGTTCGCGGTAGCTAACTATGGCTACACCTTC.

This clonotype was recorded many times. The chain couples TRBV6-1 to TRBJ1-1; TRBD1 agrees at 7 bases. The CDR3 is made up of 13 amino acids. J was trimmed by 6 bases and V by 8 bases; bases with no gene match: 9. CDR1 and CDR2 (germline): MNHNS, SASEGT. Here the CDR3 reads CASVWTGEAEAFF. CDR3 nucleotide sequence: TGTGCCAGCGTTTGGACAGGCGAAGCTGAAGCTTTCTTT.

The chain couples TRBV5-1 to TRBJ2-2; D unclear. Germline CDR1 is SGHRS and CDR2 is YFSETQ. The CDR3 sequence is 13 residues long. V dropped 5 bases and J dropped 3 bases, with 8 bases sitting between them. CDR3 nucleotide sequence: TGCGCCAGCAGACCCCAGGACACCGGGGAGCTGTTTTTT. The encoded protein is CASRPQDTGELFF.

This clonotype was counted a few times. The gene calls are TRBV2 and TRBJ1-3; D unresolved. V lost 2 bases and J lost 6, with 2 bases in between. The CDR3 spans 11 residues. Germline V gene data show CDR1 as SNHLY and CDR2 as FYNNEI. The chain's CDR3 is CASSELNTIYF. The CDR3 DNA follows: TGTGCCAGCAGTGAACTAAACACCATATATTTT.

The chain links TRBV20-1 to TRBJ1-6; 8 nucleotides agree with TRBD1. Germline V CDR1 and CDR2: DFQATT, SNEGSKA (reference sequence). J lost 8 bases, V lost 2 bases, and 5 bases had no gene match. The CDR3 is 14 amino acids. CDR3 sequence: CSARFQGAYSPLHF. In nucleotides, the CDR3 is TGCAGTGCTAGATTTCAGGGGGCTTATTCACCCCTCCACTTT.

The table lists this clonotype with many counts. The chain carries TRBV7-2 and TRBJ2-5; D tentatively fits TRBD1 or TRBD2 (5 bases each). Germline V CDR1 and CDR2: SGHTA, FQGNSA. The CDR3 contains 13 residues. Trimming cost V 0 bases and J 5 bases, with 7 bases left between them. Written as DNA, the CDR3 is TGTGCCAGCAGCTTAGCCTGGGGGGAGACCCAGTACTTC. Protein: CASSLAWGETQYF.

The genes are TRBV7-2 and TRBJ1-6; D gene uncertain. There are 15 residues in the CDR3. Trimming took off 5 bases at V and 2 bases at J, with 10 bases between the two ends. Per the germline V gene, CDR1 is SGHTA and CDR2 is FQGNSA. CDR3 sequence: CASSPDRAYNSPLHF. CDR3 sequence (DNA): TGTGCCAGCAGCCCTGATCGGGCCTATAATTCACCCCTCCACTTT.

The chain joins TRBV9 to TRBJ1-3; 9 positions agree with TRBD1. V shed 4 bases, J shed 3 bases, and the junction held 5 bases outside the gene matches. The CDR3 length is 15 residues. Germline V gene data show CDR1 as SGDLS and CDR2 as YYNGEE. The CDR3 DNA reads as TGTGCCAGCAGCTGGACAGGGGCCGGTGGAAACACCATATATTTT. It specifies CASSWTGAGGNTIYF.

This clonotype was counted at least ten times. This chain connects TRBV6-2 or TRBV6-3 to TRBJ2-1, with unresolved D. There are 13 residues in the CDR3. V lost 7 bases and J 0 bases, leaving 7 bases between the germline ends. Germline V lookup: CDR1 MNHEY, CDR2 SVGEGT. CDR3 amino acids: CASIGRSYNEQFF. CDR3 nucleotides: TGTGCCAGCATAGGGCGCTCCTACAATGAGCAGTTCTTC.

This clonotype showed up just once. A read error may be the cause here, since a much bigger clone is one base away. The chain joins TRBV9 to TRBJ2-7; D is unresolved. Germline lookup yields CDR1 SGDLS and CDR2 YYNGEE. CDR3 size: 14 residues. Trimming took 0 bases from V and 7 from J, leaving 14 bases between them. CDR3 nucleotides: TGTGCCAGCAGCGTAGCGGGCACACACAATGAGCAGTACTTC. Translated, it gives CASSVAGTHNEQYF.

In this sample, this clonotype turned up a few times. V and J are TRBV4-2 and TRBJ2-1; tentatively, D is TRBD1 (6 bases). Germline-derived CDR1 and CDR2 are LGHNA and YNFKEQ. V was clipped by 3 bases and J by 6 bases, with 15 bases between them. This CDR3 region has 15 residues. The CDR3 protein is CASSHQQGLRNEQFF. The CDR3 nucleotides are TGTGCCAGCAGCCACCAACAGGGTCTCCGCAATGAGCAGTTCTTC.

This clonotype has only a few counts. This chain links TRBV4-3 with TRBJ1-1; D uncertain. V was shortened by 2 bases and J by 0 bases, with 10 bases between the two germline ends. In germline, CDR1 is LGHNA, CDR2 YSLEER. This CDR3 is 15 amino acids long. The CDR3 loop is CASSQHVKMNTEAFF. DNA for the CDR3: TGCGCCAGCAGCCAACACGTCAAGATGAACACTGAAGCTTTCTTT.

This clonotype was seen ten or more times. CDR3 residues: CASSWSGQGEAFF. The CDR3 nucleotides read TGCGCCAGCAGCTGGTCAGGACAGGGGGAAGCTTTCTTT. The rearrangement links TRBV5-1 to TRBJ1-1; 9 bases are a match to TRBD1. J was trimmed by 8 bases and V by 3 bases; bases with no gene match: 5. The CDR3 runs 13 residues. Germline V gene sequence: CDR1 SGHRS, CDR2 YFSETQ.

This clonotype was seen ten or more times. V gene TRBV28 combines with J gene TRBJ2-1; 11 bases match TRBD1. Unmatched junction bases numbered 6, after V lost 4 bases and J lost 7 bases. Germline V CDR1 and CDR2: MDHEN, SYDVKM. There are 15 residues in the CDR3. Written as DNA, the CDR3 is TGTGCCAGCAGTTCCGTCGGACAGGGGGCGAATGAGCAGTTCTTC. Translation: CASSSVGQGANEQFF. The variable domain in full, completed from reference TRBV28 and TRBJ2-1, reads DVKVTQSSRYLVKRTGEKVFLECVQDMDHENMFWYRQDPGLGLRLIYFSYDVKMKEKGDIPEGYSVSREKKERFSLILESASTNQTSMYLCASSSVGQGANEQFFGPGTRLTVL.

This clonotype was picked up many times. This chain uses TRBV2 with TRBJ1-5; TRBD1 agrees at 9 bases. CDR3 size: 15 residues. Trimming cost V 6 bases and J 1 base; bases outside gene matches: 4. The germline V gene has CDR1 SNHLY and CDR2 FYNNEI. CDR3 residues: CASRADRGSNQPQHF. The CDR3 bases are TGTGCCAGCAGAGCGGACAGGGGCAGCAATCAGCCCCAGCATTTT.

The chain recombines TRBV6-2 or TRBV6-3 with TRBJ2-5; TRBD1 matches at 12 bases. The CDR3 consists of 13 residues. Germline V gene data show CDR1 as MNHEY and CDR2 as SVGEGT. V was pared by 6 bases and J by 5 bases, with 1 base of the junction left unmatched. CDR3 sequence: CASRGQGAETQYF. CDR3 coding DNA: TGTGCCAGCAGGGGACAGGGGGCGGAGACCCAGTACTTC.

This clonotype was counted ten times or more. The chain joins TRBV27 to TRBJ2-7, with 9 bases that match TRBD1. The germline gives CDR1 MNHEY, CDR2 SMNVEV (reference sequence). This CDR3 has 15 residues. Trimming removed 5 bases from V and 2 bases from J; junction bases left unmatched: 7. CDR3 protein: CASSPGTGKPYEQYF. DNA for the CDR3: TGTGCCAGCAGTCCTGGGACAGGGAAACCCTACGAGCAGTACTTC.

This clonotype appeared many times. The gene calls are TRBV7-3 and TRBJ2-7; the D is unclear. The CDR3 is 14 residues long. Between the trimmed V and J ends, which lost 2 bases and 6 bases, there was a span of 14 bases. Germline V gene data show CDR1 as SGHTA and CDR2 as FQGTGA. Here the CDR3 reads CASSLSSAASEQYF. CDR3 DNA sequence: TGTGCCAGCAGCTTATCTAGTGCTGCCTCCGAGCAGTACTTC.

This clonotype occurred a few times. The rearrangement uses TRBV6-1 and TRBJ1-2; 11 positions agree with TRBD1. Germline values: CDR1 MNHNS, CDR2 SASEGT. This CDR3 spans 15 amino acids. V lost 5 bases and J lost 8; bases outside the gene matches: 10. The CDR3 protein is CASSTGTGGMRGYTF. The CDR3 DNA follows: TGTGCCAGCAGTACCGGGACAGGGGGAATGAGGGGCTACACCTTC.

This clonotype was recorded at least ten times. V and J are TRBV12-3 or TRBV12-4 and TRBJ2-5, with D possibly TRBD1 on 6 matching bases. The V gene lost 7 bases and the J gene lost 2 bases, with 14 bases spanning the gap. The CDR3 contains 14 residues. CDR3 nucleotides: TGTGCCAGCAACCCACAGGGCGAGCAAGAGACCCAGTACTTC. It is translated as CASNPQGEQETQYF.

This clonotype has at least ten counts. The chain combines TRBV24-1 with TRBJ2-1; D is unresolved. The J call is in doubt because the DNA end fits TRBJ2-5 better. This CDR3 region has 12 residues. Per the germline V gene, CDR1 is KGHDR and CDR2 is SFDVKD. CDR3 in DNA: TGTGCCACCAGTGCGGTGGGGGAGACCCAGTACTTC. Residues: CATSAVGETQYF.

This clonotype came up a few times. The chain recombines TRBV5-1 with TRBJ2-5, with 8 bases identical to TRBD1. CDR1 and CDR2 from the germline V gene are SGHRS and YFSETQ. The CDR3 sequence is 15 residues long. J lost 2 bases, V lost 4 bases, and 7 bases had no gene match. The CDR3 DNA sequence: TGCGCCAGCAGCGGTCAGGGGGCGCAACAAGAGACCCAGTACTTC. This gives the protein CASSGQGAQQETQYF.

A few counts support this clonotype. The V and J genes are TRBV12-3 or TRBV12-4 and TRBJ2-7; D perhaps matches TRBD1 (5 bases). The CDR3 is 13 residues long. The V end was cut by 3 bases, the J end by 4 bases, with 10 bases between. The DNA for the CDR3 is TGTGCCAGCAGTTTTTTAGACAGATACGAGCAGTACTTC. It encodes CASSFLDRYEQYF.

This clonotype was detected ten times or more. The V call is TRBV5-1, the J call TRBJ2-1, with 8 bases fitting TRBD1. The CDR3 has 15 amino acids. J was trimmed by 4 bases and V by 1 base; bases with no gene match: 4. CDR1 is SGHRS and CDR2 is YFSETQ in the germline V gene. CDR3: CASSLQGAGYNEQFF. The DNA for the CDR3 is TGCGCCAGCAGCTTGCAGGGGGCCGGGTACAATGAGCAGTTCTTC.

On this clonotype itself: A much larger clone sits a single nucleotide away, making a read error possible. This chain joins TRBV12-3 or TRBV12-4 and TRBJ1-1; D gene ambiguous. Trimming stripped 3 bases from V and 3 bases from J, with 8 bases between. The CDR3 runs to 13 residues. In DNA, the CDR3 is TGTGCCAGCAGTTTGCAGATACACACTGAAGCTTTCTTT. It codes for CASSLQIHTEAFF.

This clonotype came up many times. This sequence joins TRBV12-3 or TRBV12-4 and TRBJ2-3; D might be TRBD1 (5 bases). The CDR3 contains 16 residues. V was cut by 6 bases and J by 0 bases, with 16 bases left in between. The chain's CDR3 is CASSRMWGTSTDTQYF. The CDR3 nucleotides are TGTGCCAGCAGCAGGATGTGGGGCACTAGCACAGATACGCAGTATTTT.

This clonotype was observed at least ten times. This sequence joins TRBV7-3 and TRBJ2-1; 12 positions match TRBD2. Germline V gives CDR1 SGHTA, CDR2 FQGTGA. The CDR3 has 16 amino acids. J was trimmed by 5 bases and V by 5 bases; bases with no gene match: 7. CDR3 amino acids: CASSTPSGGGNNEQFF. The CDR3 DNA reads as TGTGCCAGCAGCACACCTAGCGGGGGGGGGAACAATGAGCAGTTCTTC.

This clonotype has at least ten counts. CDR3: CASSPAGRGRGYEQYF. CDR3 sequence (DNA): TGTGCCAGCTCACCAGCCGGTCGTGGCAGGGGGTACGAGCAGTACTTC. The V gene is TRBV18, the J gene TRBJ2-7; TRBD1 matches at 7 bases. From germline, CDR1 is KGHSH and CDR2 LQKENI. The CDR3 length is 16 residues. Germline trimming cut 2 bases from V and 4 bases from J; bases unmatched to any gene: 11.

In its sample, this clonotype was seen a few times. CDR3 DNA sequence: TGTGCCAGCAGTTCCTGGGATCGAGGGGATGAGCAGTTCTTC. Its protein is CASSSWDRGDEQFF. The rearrangement links TRBV12-3 or TRBV12-4 to TRBJ2-1, with D perhaps matching TRBD1 or TRBD2 (5 bases each). Trimming removed 4 bases at V and 8 bases at J, with 15 bases between. The CDR3 runs to 14 residues.